The 28 T cell receptor beta chains in this list originate from one sample, sequenced in a study of read filtering for tumor transcriptome and immune sequencing (dated by TCRdb to 2020 to 2021). Sequencing took place on an Illumina HiSeq 4000. The Immunoverse kit was used to build TCR libraries from about 430 ng RNA, with molecular barcoded adaptors covering alpha/delta and beta/gamma chains. TCRdb reran the public reads through fastp at Q25 and MiXCR, keeping productive beta chains. Each entry is one CDR3 protein sequence, shown with its most common DNA and genes. The sample has 37,000 or so distinct CDR3 sequences on record, 12% to 15% of them singletons. Approximately 35% of the sample is taken by the ten largest. Material for sequencing was a population of CD138-negative cells sorted from bone marrow. The intended sense of this specimen's cell subset or site label: bone marrow mononuclear cells depleted of CD138+ plasma/myeloma cells by negative magnetic selection. These receptors originate from a donor older than 35 with multiple myeloma.

The chain joins TRBV18 to TRBJ2-4; D perhaps matches TRBD1 (5 bases). This CDR3 is 16 amino acids long. V lost 3 bases to trimming and J lost 0 bases, with 12 bases between them. The germline gives CDR1 KGHSH, CDR2 LQKENI. This CDR3 is CASSPGRALAKNIQYF. The DNA of the CDR3 is TGTGCCAGCTCACCTGGCAGGGCCTTAGCCAAAAACATTCAGTACTTC. Based on the CDR3 plus reference TRBV18 and TRBJ2-4, the full variable domain is NAGVMQNPRHLVRRRGQEARLRCSPMKGHSHVYWYRQLPEEGLKFMVYLQKENIIDESGMPKERFSAEFPKEGPSILRIQQVVRGDSAAYFCASSPGRALAKNIQYFGAGTRLSVL.

This clonotype was picked up many times. The CDR3 loop reads CASSTGTSRYNEQFF. The CDR3 region has the DNA TGTGCCAGCAGTACCGGGACTAGCCGATACAATGAGCAGTTCTTC. The chain has TRBV6-1 and TRBJ2-1; TRBD2 aligns across 9 bases. Trimming took 5 bases from V and 4 from J; bases not matched to a gene: 6. CDR3 length: 15 residues. The germline V gene encodes CDR1 MNHNS and CDR2 SASEGT.

The chain links TRBV12-5 to TRBJ2-7; 7 bases are a match to TRBD2. This CDR3 is 13 amino acids long. Looked up from germline, CDR1 is LGHNT and CDR2 is FRNRAP. In nucleotides, the CDR3 is TGTGCCAGCAGCCTGGGGGGGGAATCCGAGCAGTACTTC. It is translated as CASSLGGESEQYF.

This clonotype was observed a few times. This chain links TRBV28 with TRBJ1-5; D not certain. V lost 5 bases and J 7 bases, leaving 15 bases between the germline ends. CDR3 length equals 14 residues. Germline assignment: CDR1 MDHEN and CDR2 SYDVKM. This CDR3 reads CASSPNGVRQPQHF. As DNA, the CDR3 is TGTGCCAGCAGTCCCAATGGGGTGCGGCAGCCCCAGCATTTT. The variable domain in full, completed from reference TRBV28 and TRBJ1-5, reads DVKVTQSSRYLVKRTGEKVFLECVQDMDHENMFWYRQDPGLGLRLIYFSYDVKMKEKGDIPEGYSVSREKKERFSLILESASTNQTSMYLCASSPNGVRQPQHFGDGTRLSIL.

Worth noting for this clonotype: This may come from a read error, since a much larger clone is one base off. The rearrangement uses TRBV19 and TRBJ2-1, with TRBD2 matching over 8 bases. The CDR3 totals 13 residues. The germline V gene has CDR1 LNHDA and CDR2 SQIVND (reference sequence). The CDR3 nucleotides read TGTGCCAGTAGTATGGCGGGGGGCAATGAGCAGCTCTTC. Its protein product is CASSMAGGNEQLF.

Ten or more counts support this clonotype. The chain couples TRBV7-9 to TRBJ2-2; D not certain. Per germline, CDR1 SEHNR and CDR2 FQNEAQ (reference sequence). The CDR3 contains 13 residues. V was clipped by 2 bases and J by 4 bases, with 5 bases between them. The CDR3 is CASSLTVTGELFF. The CDR3 coding sequence is TGTGCCAGCAGCTTAACTGTCACCGGGGAGCTGTTTTTT. The full variable domain, its missing parts supplied by reference TRBV7-9 and TRBJ2-2, is DTGVSQNPRHKITKRGQNVTFRCDPISEHNRLYWYRQTLGQGPEFLTYFQNEAQLEKSRLLSDRFSAERPKGSFSTLEIQRTEQGDSAMYLCASSLTVTGELFFGEGSRLTVL.

This clonotype was seen many times. The chain has TRBV29-1 and TRBJ1-5; tentative D call: TRBD1 (6 bases). Per the germline V gene, CDR1 is SQVTM and CDR2 is ANQGSEA. The CDR3 is made up of 14 amino acids. V was trimmed by 7 bases and J by 2 bases, leaving 15 bases between them. The CDR3 protein is CSARGAGRNQPQHF. The DNA for the CDR3 is TGCAGCGCTAGGGGGGCGGGACGCAATCAGCCCCAGCATTTT.

This clonotype was observed at least ten times. A read error is possible here, since a much larger clone lies one base away. The gene calls are TRBV6-5 and TRBJ2-1, with D tentatively TRBD1 (6 bases). The CDR3 totals 15 residues. Germline values: CDR1 MNHEY, CDR2 SVGAGI. CDR3 residues: CASSYDRKGYNGQFF. For the CDR3, the DNA is TGTGCCAGCAGTTACGACAGGAAGGGGTACAATGGGCAGTTCTTC.

In this sample, this clonotype turned up once. J is TRBJ2-7 and V is TRBV7-8; 9 bases align to TRBD2. The CDR3 sequence is 18 residues long. After removal of 0 bases from V and 4 bases from J, the junction contained 13 bases not matched to a gene. Germline CDR1 is SGHVS and CDR2 is FQNEAQ. The CDR3 DNA reads TGTGCCAGCAGCTTAGCGCTAAGGGCTAGCGGGGCTAGTTACGAGCAGTACTTC. Amino acid sequence: CASSLALRASGASYEQYF.

In this sample, this clonotype turned up many times. The chain has TRBV19 and TRBJ2-4, with unresolved D. V dropped 5 bases and J dropped 9 bases, with 11 bases sitting between them. The CDR3 extends over 12 amino acids. Germline CDR1 is LNHDA and CDR2 is SQIVND (reference sequence). CDR3 sequence (DNA): TGTGCCAGTAGTTTGGGCGTAGGCATTCAGTACTTC. Amino acid sequence: CASSLGVGIQYF.

This clonotype was found many times. The rearrangement links TRBV6-1 to TRBJ1-1; weak D call: TRBD1 (6 bases). Trimming took 7 bases from V and 0 from J, leaving 15 bases between them. Germline V gives CDR1 MNHNS, CDR2 SASEGT. The CDR3 runs 15 residues. The CDR3 bases are TGTGCCAGCAACTCCGGGACATACATGAACACTGAAGCTTTCTTT. Translating gives CASNSGTYMNTEAFF.

This clonotype was detected many times. This chain joins TRBV5-8 and TRBJ1-5; 7 bases agree with TRBD1. J was trimmed by 1 base and V by 0 bases; bases with no gene match: 4. The CDR3 totals 16 residues. CDR1 SGHTS and CDR2 YDEGEE come from the germline V gene. The CDR3 sequence: CASSLGAGGSNQPQHF. CDR3 coding DNA: TGTGCCAGCAGCTTGGGGGCAGGGGGGAGCAATCAGCCCCAGCATTTT.

This clonotype was detected ten times or more. CDR3 loop: CSVGEDTQYF. The CDR3 region has the DNA TGCAGCGTTGGGGAGGATACGCAGTATTTT. V and J are TRBV29-1 and TRBJ2-3, with D possibly being TRBD2 (5 bases). This CDR3 has 10 residues. Trimming took 4 bases from V and 6 from J, leaving 5 bases between them. The germline V gene encodes CDR1 SQVTM and CDR2 ANQGSEA.

As regards this clonotype: One base away lies a much larger clone, so this may be a sequencing read error. This chain connects TRBV3-1 to TRBJ2-3; 12 bases match TRBD1. The germline gives CDR1 LGHDT, CDR2 YNNKEL (reference sequence). The CDR3 sequence is 16 residues long. CDR3 DNA sequence: TGTGCCAGCAGCCGAGCCGGGACAGGGGGCGCAGATACGCAGTTTTTT. Protein: CASSRAGTGGADTQFF.

In nucleotides, the CDR3 is TGTGCCATCAGTGGCCTAGCGGGGGAGGATACGCAGTATTTT. It specifies CAISGLAGEDTQYF. The chain has TRBV10-3 and TRBJ2-3, with TRBD2 matching 10 bases. Germline V gene data show CDR1 as ENHRY and CDR2 as SYGVKD. The CDR3 runs to 14 residues. Losses at the gene ends were 4 bases for V and 6 bases for J; bases not matched to a gene: 4.

This clonotype was counted many times. This chain joins TRBV7-9 and TRBJ2-3; possibly TRBD1 or TRBD2 for D (5 bases each). The germline V and J ends were trimmed by 3 bases and 0 bases, with 7 bases remaining between them. The CDR3 is 14 amino acids. CDR1 is SEHNR and CDR2 is FQNEAQ in the germline V gene (reference sequence). The CDR3 DNA is TGTGCCAGCAGCTTGGGGGACAGCACAGATACGCAGTATTTT. It yields the protein CASSLGDSTDTQYF.

The table lists this clonotype with many counts. As DNA, the CDR3 is TGTGCCAGCAGCTTAGCGACAGAGGGAAAACTGTTTTTT. Translating it yields CASSLATEGKLFF. This chain uses TRBV7-9 with TRBJ1-4, with D possibly matching TRBD1 (5 bases). The CDR3 totals 13 residues. The V end lost 0 bases, the J end lost 10 bases, and 9 bases lay between the germline ends. The germline gives CDR1 SEHNR, CDR2 FQNEAQ (reference sequence).

This clonotype has at least ten counts. The CDR3 bases are TGTGCCAGCAGCGTAGGAGATCCCCCCGCGCTCACAGATACGCAGTATTTT. Protein sequence: CASSVGDPPALTDTQYF. This rearrangement joins TRBV7-9 to TRBJ2-3; no definite D call. V was cut by 5 bases and J by 2 bases, with 20 bases left in between. CDR3 size: 17 residues. Germline assignment: CDR1 SEHNR and CDR2 FQNEAQ (reference sequence).

This chain joins TRBV7-9 and TRBJ2-5; D is perhaps TRBD2 (6 bases). CDR3 length: 13 amino acids. Germline CDR1 reads SEHNR; CDR2 reads FQNEAQ (reference sequence). With 6 bases removed from V and 2 bases from J, the gap between germline ends came to 10 bases. The CDR3 DNA sequence: TGTGCCAGCAGTCAGCGGGCTCAAGAGACCCAGTACTTC. It codes for CASSQRAQETQYF.

In regard to this clonotype: A read error is likely here: a far larger clone is one base away. The J gene is TRBJ1-6, the V gene TRBV7-9; possibly TRBD1 for D (5 bases). This CDR3 has 11 amino acids. Germline CDR1 SEHNR, CDR2 FQNEAQ (reference sequence). The CDR3 coding sequence is TGTGCCAGCAGCGGAGGGGAAGAAGCTCTCTTT. Residues: CASSGGEEALF.

The CDR3 loop is CSAPEKTSGTVNGNEQFF. DNA for the CDR3: TGCAGTGCCCCAGAAAAAACTAGCGGGACCGTCAATGGGAATGAGCAGTTCTTC. V gene TRBV20-1 combines with J gene TRBJ2-1, with TRBD2 matching 10 bases. The germline gives CDR1 DFQATT, CDR2 SNEGSKA (reference sequence). The V gene end was trimmed by 6 bases and the J gene end by 7 bases; junction bases not matched to a gene: 21. There are 18 residues in the CDR3.

This clonotype has a count of ten or more. This chain links TRBV6-5 with TRBJ2-5; D unclear. V lost 1 base and J lost 4, with 10 bases in between. The CDR3 contains 14 residues. Germline lookup yields CDR1 MNHEY and CDR2 SVGAGI. CDR3 protein: CASSYYQAGETQYF. The DNA for the CDR3 is TGTGCCAGCAGTTACTATCAGGCAGGAGAGACCCAGTACTTC.

This clonotype was seen at least ten times. This rearrangement joins TRBV24-1 to TRBJ1-6; D gene ambiguous. Germline assignment: CDR1 KGHDR and CDR2 SFDVKD. This CDR3 has 14 amino acids. V lost 2 bases to trimming and J lost 6 bases, with 7 bases between them. CDR3 sequence reads: CATSDSAANSPLHF. Written as DNA, the CDR3 is TGTGCCACCAGTGATTCTGCTGCTAATTCACCCCTCCACTTT.

There are many counts of this clonotype. The chain employs TRBV11-3 and TRBJ2-1; tentatively, D is TRBD2 (5 bases). The germline V gene encodes CDR1 SGHNT and CDR2 YENEEA. This CDR3 has 15 amino acids. The V end lost 3 bases, the J end lost 0 bases, and 9 bases lay between the germline ends. CDR3 loop: CASSFMGDSYNEQFF. In DNA, the CDR3 is TGTGCCAGCAGCTTCATGGGAGACTCCTACAATGAGCAGTTCTTC.

A word on this clonotype: One base away lies a much larger clone, so this may be a sequencing read error. J is TRBJ2-7 and V is TRBV29-1; D may correspond to TRBD1 or TRBD2 (5 bases each). CDR3 size: 13 residues. V was pared by 6 bases and J by 2 bases, with 14 bases between. From germline, CDR1 is SQVTM and CDR2 ANQGSEA. This CDR3 reads CSVGRGVAYEQYF. The CDR3 DNA reads as TGCAGCGTGGGTAGGGGAGTAGCCTACGAGCAGTACTTC.

The V and J genes are TRBV7-3 and TRBJ2-3, with 9 nucleotides matching TRBD2. This CDR3 is 16 amino acids long. The V gene end was trimmed by 4 bases and the J gene end by 0 bases; junction bases not matched to a gene: 5. Germline assignment: CDR1 SGHTA and CDR2 FQGTGA. The CDR3, as DNA: TGTGCCAGCAGCTATAGCGGGAGTCTTAGCACAGATACGCAGTATTTT. Amino acids: CASSYSGSLSTDTQYF.

Many counts were recorded for this clonotype. The V gene is TRBV12-3 or TRBV12-4, the J gene TRBJ2-6; 7 positions match TRBD2. V dropped 2 bases and J dropped 2; count of bases not matched to a gene: 0. The CDR3 is made up of 15 amino acids. CDR3 region: CASSLTSAGANVLTF. The CDR3, as DNA: TGTGCCAGCAGTTTAACTAGCGCTGGGGCCAACGTCCTGACTTTC.

This clonotype was detected many times. The chain combines TRBV2 with TRBJ1-5; the D gene is possibly TRBD1 (5 bases). Germline values: CDR1 SNHLY, CDR2 FYNNEI. The CDR3 covers 15 residues. The V and J ends lost 1 base and 1 base respectively, with 8 bases between them. DNA of the CDR3: TGTGCCAGCAGTGAAGGGGGCATGAGCAATCAGCCCCAGCATTTT. Its protein is CASSEGGMSNQPQHF.